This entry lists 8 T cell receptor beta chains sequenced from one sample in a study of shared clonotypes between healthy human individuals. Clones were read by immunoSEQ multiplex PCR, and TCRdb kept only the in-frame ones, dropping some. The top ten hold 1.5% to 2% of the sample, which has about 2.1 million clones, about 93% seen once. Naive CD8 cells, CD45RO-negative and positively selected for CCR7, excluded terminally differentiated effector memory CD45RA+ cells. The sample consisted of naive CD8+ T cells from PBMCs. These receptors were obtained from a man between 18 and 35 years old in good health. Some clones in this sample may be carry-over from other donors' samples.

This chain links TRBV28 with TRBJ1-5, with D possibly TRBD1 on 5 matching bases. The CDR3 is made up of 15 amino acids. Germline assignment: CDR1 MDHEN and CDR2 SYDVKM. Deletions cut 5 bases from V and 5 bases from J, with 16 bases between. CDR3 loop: CASSPWGGSDQPQHF. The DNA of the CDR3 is TGTGCCAGCAGTCCCTGGGGGGGTTCCGATCAGCCCCAGCATTTT.

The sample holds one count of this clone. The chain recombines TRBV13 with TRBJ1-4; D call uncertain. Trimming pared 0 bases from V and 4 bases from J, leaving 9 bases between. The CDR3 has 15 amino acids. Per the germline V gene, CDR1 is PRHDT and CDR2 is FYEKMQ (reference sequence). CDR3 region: CASSLGGRRNEKLFF. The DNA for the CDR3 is TGTGCCAGCAGCTTAGGGGGCAGGCGTAATGAAAAACTGTTTTTT.

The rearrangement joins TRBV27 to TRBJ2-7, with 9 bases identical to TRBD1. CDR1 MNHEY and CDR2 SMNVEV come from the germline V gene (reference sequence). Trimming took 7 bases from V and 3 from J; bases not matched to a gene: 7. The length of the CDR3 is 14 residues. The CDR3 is CASKERQGGYEQYF. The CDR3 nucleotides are TGTGCCAGCAAGGAAAGACAGGGGGGCTACGAGCAGTACTTC.

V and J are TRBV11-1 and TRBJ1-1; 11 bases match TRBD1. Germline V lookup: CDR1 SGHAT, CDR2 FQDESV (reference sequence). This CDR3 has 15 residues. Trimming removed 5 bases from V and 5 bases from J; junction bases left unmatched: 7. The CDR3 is CASSPRTGGRTEAFF. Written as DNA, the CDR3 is TGTGCCAGCAGCCCGAGGACAGGGGGCAGGACTGAAGCTTTCTTT.

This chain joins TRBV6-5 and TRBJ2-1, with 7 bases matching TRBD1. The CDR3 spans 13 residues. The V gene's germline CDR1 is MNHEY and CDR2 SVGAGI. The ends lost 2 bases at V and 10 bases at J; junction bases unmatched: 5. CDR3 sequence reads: CASSYTTQGEQFF. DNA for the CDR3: TGTGCCAGCAGTTACACGACACAGGGGGAGCAGTTCTTC.

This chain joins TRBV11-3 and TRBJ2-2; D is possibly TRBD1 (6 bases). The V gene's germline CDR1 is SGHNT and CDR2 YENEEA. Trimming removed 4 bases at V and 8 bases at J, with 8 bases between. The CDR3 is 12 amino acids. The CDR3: CASSSGTGELFF. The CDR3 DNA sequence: TGTGCCAGCAGCTCGGGGACAGGGGAGCTGTTTTTT.

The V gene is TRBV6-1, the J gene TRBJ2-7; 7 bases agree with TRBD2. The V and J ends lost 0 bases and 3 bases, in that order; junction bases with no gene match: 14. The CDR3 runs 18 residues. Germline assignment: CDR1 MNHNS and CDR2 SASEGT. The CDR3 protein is CASSEAGGGRVGVYEQYF. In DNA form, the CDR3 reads TGTGCCAGCAGTGAAGCCGGGGGAGGGAGGGTAGGTGTCTACGAGCAGTACTTC.

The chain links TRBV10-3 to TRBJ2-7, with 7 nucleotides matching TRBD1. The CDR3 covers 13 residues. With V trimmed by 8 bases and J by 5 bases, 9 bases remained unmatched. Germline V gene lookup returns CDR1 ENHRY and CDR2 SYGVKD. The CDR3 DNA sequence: TGTGCCATCGGAGTCAAGGGGGCGCACGAGCAGTACTTC. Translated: CAIGVKGAHEQYF.